This T cell receptor beta chain was retrieved from a study of T-cell reconstitution after alpha-beta-depleted transplantation in children (TCRdb year 2016). The study in broad terms: The study quantitatively tracked T-cell immune reconstitution after TCRalphabeta/CD19-depleted allogeneic hematopoietic cell transplantation in children using TCR repertoire profiling. General conclusions and limits of the study: The apparently early recovery of alphabetaT-cell counts about two months after transplant reportedly depended on only several hundred rapidly expanded clones that came from non-depleted graft cells. The high TCRbeta diversity at day 60 in some patients was ascribed to recipient T cells and intrathymic progenitors that had survived conditioning. Hyperexpanded clone frequencies declined over subsequent months; after one year, T-cell counts and TCRbeta diversity were mostly attributed to newly produced T cells.

Library preparation employed PCR. Instrument on record: Illumina HiSeq 2500. To normalize quantification of the TCRbeta repertoire, the TCR libraries were built with molecular barcoding that relied on unique molecular identifiers. The public reads were quality trimmed at Q25 with fastp and then assembled into clones with MiXCR by TCRdb, keeping productive beta chains. CDR3 protein sequences are deduplicated, and each keeps its most common genes and DNA. The sample yields 530,000 or so distinct CDR3 sequences; 25% to 30% were counted once. Around a third of the sample lies in the top ten. Trimming removed 11 bases from V and 0 bases from J; the gene matches leave 9 bases unexplained. CDR1 and CDR2 were assigned from the germline V gene as ENHRY and SYGVKD. CDR3 length: 15 amino acids, cysteine to phenylalanine. Of the read, only the CDR3 DNA is kept; its 45 bases are in frame from base 1. This clonotype has only a few counts. Its antigen is unknown. The record has no base qualities; no much larger clone is one base away.

The treatment or condition label, read with the paper, signifies: allogeneic hematopoietic cell transplantation with graft depleted of TCRalphabeta T cells and CD19 B cells. Transplant recipients were children who received TCRalphabeta/CD19-depleted allogeneic hematopoietic cell grafts. This TCR came from a boy younger than two with Wiskott-Aldrich syndrome, due to receive a stem cell transplant. The chain is assembled from TRBV10-3 and TRBJ2-1; 8 bases in between match TRBD2. Sequencing used PBMCs, obtained before TCRalphabeta/CD19-depleted stem cell transplant. The CDR3 protein: CAARSGISSYNEQFF. The bases are TGTGCCGCCCGTAGCGGGATAAGCTCCTACAATGAGCAGTTCTTC.